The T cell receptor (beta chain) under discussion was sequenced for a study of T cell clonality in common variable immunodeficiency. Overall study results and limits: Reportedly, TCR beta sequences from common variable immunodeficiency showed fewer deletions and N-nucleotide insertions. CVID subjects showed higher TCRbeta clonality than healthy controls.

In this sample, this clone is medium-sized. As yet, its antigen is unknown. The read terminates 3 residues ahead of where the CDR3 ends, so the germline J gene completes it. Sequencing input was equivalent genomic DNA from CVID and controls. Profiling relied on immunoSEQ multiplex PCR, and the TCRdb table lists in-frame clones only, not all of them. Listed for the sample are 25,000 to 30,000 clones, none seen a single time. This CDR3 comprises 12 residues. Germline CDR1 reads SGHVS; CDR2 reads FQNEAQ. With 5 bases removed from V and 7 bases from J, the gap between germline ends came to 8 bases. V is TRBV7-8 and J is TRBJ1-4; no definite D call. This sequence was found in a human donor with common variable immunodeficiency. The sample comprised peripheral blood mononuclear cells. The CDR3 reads CASSPPIEKLFF. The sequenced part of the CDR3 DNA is TGTGCCAGCAGCCCCCCCATTGAAAAA.